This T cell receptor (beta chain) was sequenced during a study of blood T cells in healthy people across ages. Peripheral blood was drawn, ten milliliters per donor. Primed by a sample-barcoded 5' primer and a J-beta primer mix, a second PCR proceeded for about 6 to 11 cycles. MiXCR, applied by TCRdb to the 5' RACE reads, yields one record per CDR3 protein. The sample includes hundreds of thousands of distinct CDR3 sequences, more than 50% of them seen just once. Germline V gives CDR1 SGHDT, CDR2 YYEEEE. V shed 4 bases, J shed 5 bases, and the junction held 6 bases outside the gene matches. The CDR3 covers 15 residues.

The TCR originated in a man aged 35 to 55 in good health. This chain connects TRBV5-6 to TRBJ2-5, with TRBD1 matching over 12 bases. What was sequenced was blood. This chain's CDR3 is CASSTGDRGLETQYF. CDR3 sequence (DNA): TGTGCCAGCAGCACAGGGGACAGGGGGCTCGAGACCCAGTACTTC. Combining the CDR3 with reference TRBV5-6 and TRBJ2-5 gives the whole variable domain DAGVTQSPTHLIKTRGQQVTLRCSPKSGHDTVSWYQQALGQGPQFIFQYYEEEERQRGNFPDRFSGHQFPNYSSELNVNALLLGDSALYLCASSTGDRGLETQYFGPGTRLLVL.